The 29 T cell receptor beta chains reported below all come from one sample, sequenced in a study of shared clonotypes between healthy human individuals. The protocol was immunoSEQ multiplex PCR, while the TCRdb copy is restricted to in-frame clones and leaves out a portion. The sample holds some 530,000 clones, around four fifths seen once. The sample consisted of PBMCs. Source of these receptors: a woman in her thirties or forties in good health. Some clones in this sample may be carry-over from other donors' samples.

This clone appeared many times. The CDR3: CASSWTGGNDEQYF. CDR3 nucleotide sequence: TGTGCCAGCAGCTGGACAGGGGGCAACGACGAGCAGTACTTC. The genes are TRBV7-3 and TRBJ2-7, with TRBD1 identical over 11 bases. J gave up 5 bases and V 4 bases, and 4 bases lay outside the gene matches. This CDR3 has 14 residues. Germline V gene lookup returns CDR1 SGHTA and CDR2 FQGTGA.

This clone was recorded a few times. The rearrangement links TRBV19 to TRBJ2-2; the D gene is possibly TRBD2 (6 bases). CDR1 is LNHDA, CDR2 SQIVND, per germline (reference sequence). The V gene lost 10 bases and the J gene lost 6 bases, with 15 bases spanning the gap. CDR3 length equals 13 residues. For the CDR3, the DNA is TGTGCCACCAACCTGGAGGGGTCCGGGGAGCTGTTTTTT. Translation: CATNLEGSGELFF.

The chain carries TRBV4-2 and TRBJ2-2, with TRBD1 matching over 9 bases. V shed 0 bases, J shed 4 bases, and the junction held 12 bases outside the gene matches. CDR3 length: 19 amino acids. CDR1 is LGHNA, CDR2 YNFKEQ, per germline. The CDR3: CASSQEQGAAGSGTGELFF. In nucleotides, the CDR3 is TGTGCCAGCAGCCAAGAACAGGGGGCTGCGGGATCTGGCACCGGGGAGCTGTTTTTT.

CDR3: CASKAYFRDYEQYF. For the CDR3, the DNA is TGCGCCAGCAAGGCCTATTTTCGGGACTACGAGCAGTACTTC. The chain combines TRBV10-2 with TRBJ2-5; perhaps TRBD2 as D (5 bases). The last part of the DNA fits TRBJ2-7 better; the J call may be wrong. Germline V CDR1 and CDR2: WSHSY, SAAADI. This CDR3 is 14 amino acids long.

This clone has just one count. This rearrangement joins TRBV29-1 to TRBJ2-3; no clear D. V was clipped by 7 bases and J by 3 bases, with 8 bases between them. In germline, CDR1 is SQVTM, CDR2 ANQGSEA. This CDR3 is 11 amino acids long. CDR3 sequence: CSGRLTDTQYF. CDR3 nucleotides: TGCAGCGGACGACTGACAGATACGCAGTATTTT.

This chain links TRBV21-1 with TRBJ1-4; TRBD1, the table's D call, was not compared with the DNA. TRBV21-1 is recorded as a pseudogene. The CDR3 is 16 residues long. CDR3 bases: TGTGCCAGCAGCAAAGTCCCGGGACAGGGAGTAGAAAAACTGTTTTTT. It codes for CASSKVPGQGVEKLFF.

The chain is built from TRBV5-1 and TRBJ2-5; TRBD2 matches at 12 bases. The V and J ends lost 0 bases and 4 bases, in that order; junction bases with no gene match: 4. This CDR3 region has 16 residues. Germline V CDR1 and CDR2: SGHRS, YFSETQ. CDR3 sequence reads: CASSLATSGSLETQYF. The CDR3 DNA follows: TGCGCCAGCAGCTTGGCGACTAGCGGGAGCCTAGAGACCCAGTACTTC.

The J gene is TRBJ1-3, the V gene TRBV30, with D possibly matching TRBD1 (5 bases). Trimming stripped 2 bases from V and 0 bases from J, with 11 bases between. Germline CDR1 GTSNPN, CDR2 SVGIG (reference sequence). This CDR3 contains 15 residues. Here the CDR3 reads CAWSMGRSSGNTIYF. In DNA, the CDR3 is TGTGCCTGGAGTATGGGGCGGAGCTCTGGAAACACCATATATTTT.

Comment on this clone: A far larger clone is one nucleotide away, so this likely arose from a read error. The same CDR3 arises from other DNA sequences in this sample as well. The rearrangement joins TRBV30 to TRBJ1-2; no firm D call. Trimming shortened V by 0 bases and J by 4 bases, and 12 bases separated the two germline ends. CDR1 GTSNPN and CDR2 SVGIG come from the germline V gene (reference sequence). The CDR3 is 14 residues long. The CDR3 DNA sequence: TGTGCCTGGAGTGTTGGGCCTTCCTTCTATGGCTACACCTTC. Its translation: CAWSVGPSFYGYTF.

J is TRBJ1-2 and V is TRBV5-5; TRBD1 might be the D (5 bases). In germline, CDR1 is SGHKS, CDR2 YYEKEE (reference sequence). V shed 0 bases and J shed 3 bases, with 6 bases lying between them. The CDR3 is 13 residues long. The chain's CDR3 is CASSLVQDYGYTF. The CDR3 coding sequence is TGTGCCAGCAGCTTGGTACAGGACTATGGCTACACCTTC.

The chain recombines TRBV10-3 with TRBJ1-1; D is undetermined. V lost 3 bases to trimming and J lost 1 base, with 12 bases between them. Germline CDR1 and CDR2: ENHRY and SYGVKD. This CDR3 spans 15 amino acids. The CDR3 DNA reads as TGTGCCATCAGTGAACTGGGCAGAGGGAACACTGAAGCTTTCTTT. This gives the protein CAISELGRGNTEAFF.

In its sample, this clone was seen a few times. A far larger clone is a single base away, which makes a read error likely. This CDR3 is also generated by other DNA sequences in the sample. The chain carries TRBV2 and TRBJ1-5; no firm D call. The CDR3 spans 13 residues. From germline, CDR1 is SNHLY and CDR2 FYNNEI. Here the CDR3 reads CASSFAGDQPQHF. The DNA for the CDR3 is TGTGCCAGCAGTTTTGCAGGAGATCAGCCCCAGCACTTT.

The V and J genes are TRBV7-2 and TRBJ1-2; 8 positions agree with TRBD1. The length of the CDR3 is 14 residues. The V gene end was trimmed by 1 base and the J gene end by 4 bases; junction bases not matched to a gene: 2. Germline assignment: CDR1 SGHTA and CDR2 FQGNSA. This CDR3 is CASSLVGTGYGYTF. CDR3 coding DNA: TGTGCCAGCAGCTTAGTTGGGACAGGCTATGGCTACACCTTC.

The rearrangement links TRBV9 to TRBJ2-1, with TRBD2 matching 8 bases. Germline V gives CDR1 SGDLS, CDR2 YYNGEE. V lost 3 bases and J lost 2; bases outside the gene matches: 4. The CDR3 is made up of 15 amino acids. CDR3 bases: TGTGCCAGCAGCGCCCCGGGACTAGCCTACAATGAGCAGTTCTTC. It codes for CASSAPGLAYNEQFF.

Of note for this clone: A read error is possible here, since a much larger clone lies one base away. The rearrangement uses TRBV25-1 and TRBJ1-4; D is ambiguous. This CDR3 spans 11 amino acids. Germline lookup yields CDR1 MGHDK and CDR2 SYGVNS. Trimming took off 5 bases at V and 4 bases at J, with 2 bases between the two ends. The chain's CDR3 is CASSLNEKLFF. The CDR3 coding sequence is TGTGCCAGCAGTCTTAATGAAAAACTGTTTTTT.

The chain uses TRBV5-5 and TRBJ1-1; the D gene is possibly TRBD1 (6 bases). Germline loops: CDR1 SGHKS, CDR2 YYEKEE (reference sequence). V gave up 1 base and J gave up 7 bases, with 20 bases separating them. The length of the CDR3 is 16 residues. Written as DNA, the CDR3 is TGTGCCAGCAGCTTGTCTGGAGGAATAAAGGGGGTTGAAGCTTTCTTT. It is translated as CASSLSGGIKGVEAFF.

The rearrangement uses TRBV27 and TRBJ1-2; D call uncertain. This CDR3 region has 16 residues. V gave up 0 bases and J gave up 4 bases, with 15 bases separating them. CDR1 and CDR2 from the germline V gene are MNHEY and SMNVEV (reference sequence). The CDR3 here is CASSLSRTPSLYGYTF. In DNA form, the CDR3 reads TGTGCCAGCAGTTTATCCAGGACCCCTTCACTCTATGGCTACACCTTC.

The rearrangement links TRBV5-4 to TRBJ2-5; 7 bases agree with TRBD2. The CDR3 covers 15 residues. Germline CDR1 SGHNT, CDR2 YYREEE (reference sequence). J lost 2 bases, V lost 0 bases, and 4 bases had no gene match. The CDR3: CASSLASSGQETQYF. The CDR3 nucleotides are TGTGCCAGCAGCTTGGCGAGTAGCGGGCAAGAGACCCAGTACTTC.

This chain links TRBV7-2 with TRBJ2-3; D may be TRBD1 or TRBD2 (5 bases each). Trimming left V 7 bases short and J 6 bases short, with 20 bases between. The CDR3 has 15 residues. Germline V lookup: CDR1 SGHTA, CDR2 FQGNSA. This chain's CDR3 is CASTLLGGPGDTQYF. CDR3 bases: TGTGCCAGCACCCTTCTTGGGGGACCCGGGGATACGCAGTATTTT.

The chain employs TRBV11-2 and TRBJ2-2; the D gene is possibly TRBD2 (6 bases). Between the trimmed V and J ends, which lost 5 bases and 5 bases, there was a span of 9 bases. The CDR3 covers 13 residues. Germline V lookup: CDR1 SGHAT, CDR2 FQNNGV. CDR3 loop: CASSLRGTGELFF. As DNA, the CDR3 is TGTGCCAGCAGCCTACGGGGGACCGGGGAGCTGTTTTTT.

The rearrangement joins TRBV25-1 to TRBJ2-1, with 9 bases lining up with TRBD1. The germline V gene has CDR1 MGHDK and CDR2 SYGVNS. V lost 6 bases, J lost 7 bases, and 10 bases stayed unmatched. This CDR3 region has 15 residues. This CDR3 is CASRSGTGISNEQFF. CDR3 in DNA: TGTGCCAGCAGATCCGGGACAGGGATCAGTAATGAGCAGTTCTTC.

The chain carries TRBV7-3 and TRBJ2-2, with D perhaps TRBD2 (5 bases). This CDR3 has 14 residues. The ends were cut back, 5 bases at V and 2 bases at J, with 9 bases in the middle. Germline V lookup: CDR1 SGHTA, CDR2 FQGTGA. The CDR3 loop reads CASSRAVNTGELFF. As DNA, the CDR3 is TGTGCCAGCAGCCGAGCGGTTAACACCGGGGAGCTGTTTTTT.

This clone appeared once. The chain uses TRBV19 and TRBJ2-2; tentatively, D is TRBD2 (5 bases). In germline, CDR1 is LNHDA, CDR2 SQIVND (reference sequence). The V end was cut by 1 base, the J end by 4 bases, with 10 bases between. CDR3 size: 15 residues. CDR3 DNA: TGTGCCAGTAGTATAGCAGCTAGCCGCACCGGGGAGCTGTTTTTT. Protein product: CASSIAASRTGELFF.

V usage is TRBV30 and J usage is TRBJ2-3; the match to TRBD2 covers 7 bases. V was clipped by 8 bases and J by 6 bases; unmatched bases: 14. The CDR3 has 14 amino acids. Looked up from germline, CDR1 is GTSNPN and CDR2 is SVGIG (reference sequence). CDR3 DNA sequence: TGTGCCGGACCCTTAGCGGGTGTCCGGGATACGCAGTATTTT. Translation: CAGPLAGVRDTQYF.

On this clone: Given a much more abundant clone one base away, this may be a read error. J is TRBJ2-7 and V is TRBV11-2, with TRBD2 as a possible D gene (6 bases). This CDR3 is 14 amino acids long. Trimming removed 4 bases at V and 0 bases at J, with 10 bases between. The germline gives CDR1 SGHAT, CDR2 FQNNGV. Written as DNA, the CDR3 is TGTGCCAGCAGCTCACAGCGGGCCTCCTACGAGCAGTACTTC. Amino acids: CASSSQRASYEQYF.

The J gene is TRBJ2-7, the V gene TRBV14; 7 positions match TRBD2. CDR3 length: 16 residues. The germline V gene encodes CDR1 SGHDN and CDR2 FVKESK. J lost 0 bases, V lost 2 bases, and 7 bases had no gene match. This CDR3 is CASSQQTSLSSYEQYF. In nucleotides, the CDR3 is TGTGCCAGCAGCCAACAGACTAGCCTGAGCTCCTACGAGCAGTACTTC.

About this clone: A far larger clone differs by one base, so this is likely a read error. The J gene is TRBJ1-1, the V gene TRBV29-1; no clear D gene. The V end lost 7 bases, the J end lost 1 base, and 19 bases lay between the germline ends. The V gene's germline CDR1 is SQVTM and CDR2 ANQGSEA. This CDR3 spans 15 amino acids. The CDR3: CSADPPTRENTEAFF. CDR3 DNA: TGCAGCGCCGATCCTCCTACAAGAGAGAACACTGAAGCTTTCTTT.

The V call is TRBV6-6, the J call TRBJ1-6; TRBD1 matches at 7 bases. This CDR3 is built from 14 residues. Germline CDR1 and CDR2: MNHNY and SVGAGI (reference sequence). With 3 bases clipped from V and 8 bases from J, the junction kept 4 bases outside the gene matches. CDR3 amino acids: CASSYRDSDSPLHF. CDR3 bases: TGTGCCAGCAGTTATCGGGACAGCGATTCACCCCTCCACTTT.

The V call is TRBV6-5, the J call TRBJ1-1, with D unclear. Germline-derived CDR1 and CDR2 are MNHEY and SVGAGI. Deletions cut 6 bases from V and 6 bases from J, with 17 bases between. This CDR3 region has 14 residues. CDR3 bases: TGTGCCAGCAGAGAGACTGGTTTCGGCGCTGAAGCTTTCTTT. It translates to CASRETGFGAEAFF.